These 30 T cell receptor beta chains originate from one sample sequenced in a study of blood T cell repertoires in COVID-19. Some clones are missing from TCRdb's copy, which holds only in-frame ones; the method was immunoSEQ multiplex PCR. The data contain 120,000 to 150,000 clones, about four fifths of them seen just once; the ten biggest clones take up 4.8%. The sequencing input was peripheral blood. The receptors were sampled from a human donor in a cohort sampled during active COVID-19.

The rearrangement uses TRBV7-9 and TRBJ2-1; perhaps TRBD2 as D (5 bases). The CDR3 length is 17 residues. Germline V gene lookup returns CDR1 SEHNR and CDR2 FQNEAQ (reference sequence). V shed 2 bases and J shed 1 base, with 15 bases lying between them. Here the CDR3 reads CASSLIMGSASYNEQFF. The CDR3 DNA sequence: TGTGCCAGCAGCTTAATAATGGGTAGCGCGTCCTACAATGAGCAGTTCTTC.

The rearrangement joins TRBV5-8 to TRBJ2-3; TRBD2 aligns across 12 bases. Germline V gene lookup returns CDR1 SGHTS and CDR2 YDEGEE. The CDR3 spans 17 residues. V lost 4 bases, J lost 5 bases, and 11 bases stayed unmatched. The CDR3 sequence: CASSRPMTSGSLDTQYF. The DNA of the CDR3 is TGTGCCAGCAGCCGTCCTATGACTAGCGGGAGTCTAGATACGCAGTATTTT.

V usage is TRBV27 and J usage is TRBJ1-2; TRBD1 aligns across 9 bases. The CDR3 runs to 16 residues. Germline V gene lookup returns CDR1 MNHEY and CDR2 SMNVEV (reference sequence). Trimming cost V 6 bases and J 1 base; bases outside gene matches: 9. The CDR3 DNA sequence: TGTGCCAGCAGAAACAGAGGGACAGGGCTTAACTATGGCTACACCTTC. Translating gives CASRNRGTGLNYGYTF.

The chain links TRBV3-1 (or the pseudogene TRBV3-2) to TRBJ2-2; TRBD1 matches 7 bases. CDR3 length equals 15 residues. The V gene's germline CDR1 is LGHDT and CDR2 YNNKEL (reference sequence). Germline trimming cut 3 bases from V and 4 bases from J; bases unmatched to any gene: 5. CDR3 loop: CASSHGTVVTGELFF. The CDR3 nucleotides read TGTGCCAGCAGCCACGGGACAGTAGTCACCGGGGAGCTGTTTTTT.

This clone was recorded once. CDR3 bases: TGTGCCAGCGTGGCAGGGAACTTTAATGAGCAGTTCTTC. This sequence encodes CASVAGNFNEQFF. The chain carries TRBV6-5 and TRBJ2-1; weak D call: TRBD1 (5 bases). The CDR3 has 13 amino acids. Looked up from germline, CDR1 is MNHEY and CDR2 is SVGAGI. Trimming left V 8 bases short and J 7 bases short, with 15 bases between.

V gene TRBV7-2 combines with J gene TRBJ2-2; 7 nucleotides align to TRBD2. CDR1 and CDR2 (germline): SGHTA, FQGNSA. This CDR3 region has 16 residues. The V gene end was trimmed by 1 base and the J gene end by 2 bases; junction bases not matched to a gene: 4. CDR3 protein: CASSLVGGLNTGELFF. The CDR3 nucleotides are TGTGCCAGCAGCTTAGTCGGGGGGTTAAACACCGGGGAGCTGTTTTTT.

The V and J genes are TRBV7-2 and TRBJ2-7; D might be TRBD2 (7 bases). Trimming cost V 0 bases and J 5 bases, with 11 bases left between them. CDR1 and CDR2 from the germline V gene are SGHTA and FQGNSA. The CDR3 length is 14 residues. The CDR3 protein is CASSLAGGPNEQYF. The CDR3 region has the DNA TGTGCCAGCAGCTTAGCGGGGGGGCCCAACGAGCAGTACTTC.

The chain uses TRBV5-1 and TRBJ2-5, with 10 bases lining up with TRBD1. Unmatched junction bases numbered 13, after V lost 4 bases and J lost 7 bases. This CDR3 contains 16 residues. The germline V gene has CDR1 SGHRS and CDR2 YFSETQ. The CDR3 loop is CASSRLGQGNWATQYF. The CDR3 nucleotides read TGCGCCAGCAGCCGCCTGGGACAGGGGAATTGGGCGACCCAGTACTTC.

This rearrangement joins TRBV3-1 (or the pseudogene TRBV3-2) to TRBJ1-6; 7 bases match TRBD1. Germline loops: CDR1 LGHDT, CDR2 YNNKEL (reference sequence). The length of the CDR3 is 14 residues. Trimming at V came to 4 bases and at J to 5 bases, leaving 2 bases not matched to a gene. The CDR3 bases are TGTGCCAGCAGCCCCGGGACAGATAATTCACCCCTCCACTTT. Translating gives CASSPGTDNSPLHF.

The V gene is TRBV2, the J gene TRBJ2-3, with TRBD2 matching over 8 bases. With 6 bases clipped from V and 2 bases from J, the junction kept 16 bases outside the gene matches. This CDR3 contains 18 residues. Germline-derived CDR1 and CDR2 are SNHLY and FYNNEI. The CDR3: CASRALERGPKFTDTQYF. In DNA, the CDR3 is TGTGCCAGCAGGGCACTAGAGCGGGGGCCGAAATTCACAGATACGCAGTATTTT.

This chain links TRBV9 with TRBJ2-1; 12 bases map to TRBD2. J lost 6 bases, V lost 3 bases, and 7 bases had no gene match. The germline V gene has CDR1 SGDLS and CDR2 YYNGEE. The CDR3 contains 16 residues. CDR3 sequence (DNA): TGTGCCAGCAGCGGGACTAGCGGGAAAACAAGCAATGAGCAGTTCTTC. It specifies CASSGTSGKTSNEQFF.

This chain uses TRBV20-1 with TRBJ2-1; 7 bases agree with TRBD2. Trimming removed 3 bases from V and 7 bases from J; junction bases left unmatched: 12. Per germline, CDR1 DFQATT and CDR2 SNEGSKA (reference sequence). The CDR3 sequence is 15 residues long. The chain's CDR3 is CSASDVFQRGNEQFF. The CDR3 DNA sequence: TGCAGTGCTAGTGATGTGTTCCAGCGGGGTAATGAGCAGTTCTTC.

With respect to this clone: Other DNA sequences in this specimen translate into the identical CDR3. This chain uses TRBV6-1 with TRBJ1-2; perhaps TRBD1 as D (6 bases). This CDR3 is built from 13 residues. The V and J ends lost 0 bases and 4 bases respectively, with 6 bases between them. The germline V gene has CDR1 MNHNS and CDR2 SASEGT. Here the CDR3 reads CASSEAGGYGYTF. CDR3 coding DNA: TGTGCCAGCAGTGAAGCAGGGGGCTATGGCTACACCTTC.

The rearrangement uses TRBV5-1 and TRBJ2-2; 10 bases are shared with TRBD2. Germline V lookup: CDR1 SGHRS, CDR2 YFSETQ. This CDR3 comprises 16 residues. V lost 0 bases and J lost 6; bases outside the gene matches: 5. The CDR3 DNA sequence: TGCGCCAGCAGCTTGGCTAGCGGGAGAAGGTCCGGGGAGCTGTTTTTT. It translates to CASSLASGRRSGELFF.

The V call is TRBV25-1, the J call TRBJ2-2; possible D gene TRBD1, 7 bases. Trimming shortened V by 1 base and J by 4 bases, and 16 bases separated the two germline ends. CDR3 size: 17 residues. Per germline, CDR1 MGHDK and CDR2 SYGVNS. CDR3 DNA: TGTGCCAGCAGTGAATCGGGCCCAGGGGGGAGCACCGGGGAGCTGTTTTTT. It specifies CASSESGPGGSTGELFF. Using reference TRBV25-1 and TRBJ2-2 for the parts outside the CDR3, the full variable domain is EADIYQTPRYLVIGTGKKITLECSQTMGHDKMYWYQQDPGMELHLIHYSYGVNSTEKGDLSSESTVSRIRTEHFPLTLESARPSHTSQYLCASSESGPGGSTGELFFGEGSRLTVL.

CDR3 in DNA: TGTGCCAGCAGCAAGACTGCAACTAATGAAAAACTGTTTTTT. This encodes CASSKTATNEKLFF. J is TRBJ1-4 and V is TRBV7-9, with D unclear. The CDR3 length is 14 residues. The germline V gene has CDR1 SEHNR and CDR2 FQNEAQ (reference sequence). Trimming took off 5 bases at V and 0 bases at J, with 7 bases between the two ends.

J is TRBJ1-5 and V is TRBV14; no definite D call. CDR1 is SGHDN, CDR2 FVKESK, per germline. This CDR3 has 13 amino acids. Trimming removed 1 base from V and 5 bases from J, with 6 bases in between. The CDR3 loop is CASSQGRDQPQHF. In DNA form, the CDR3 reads TGTGCCAGCAGCCAAGGTCGGGATCAGCCCCAGCATTTT.

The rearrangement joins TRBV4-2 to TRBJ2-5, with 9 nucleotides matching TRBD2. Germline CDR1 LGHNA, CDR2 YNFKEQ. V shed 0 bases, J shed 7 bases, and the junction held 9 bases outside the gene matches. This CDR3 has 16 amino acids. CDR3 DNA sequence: TGTGCCAGCAGCCAAGAGGGAGGAGGCGGGGGGGCGACCCAGTACTTC. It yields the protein CASSQEGGGGGATQYF.

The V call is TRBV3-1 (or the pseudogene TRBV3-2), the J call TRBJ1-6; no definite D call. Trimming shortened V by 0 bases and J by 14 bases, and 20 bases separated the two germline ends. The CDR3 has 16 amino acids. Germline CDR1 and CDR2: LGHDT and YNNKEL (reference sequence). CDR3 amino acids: CASSQDPTYGSGALHF. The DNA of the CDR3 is TGTGCCAGCAGCCAAGACCCTACTTACGGGAGTGGGGCCCTCCACTTT.

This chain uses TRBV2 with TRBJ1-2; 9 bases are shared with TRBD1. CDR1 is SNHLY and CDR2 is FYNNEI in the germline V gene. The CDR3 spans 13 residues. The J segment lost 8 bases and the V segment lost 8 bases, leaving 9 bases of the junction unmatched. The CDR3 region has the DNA TGTGCCAGCCTCAGGGACAGGGAAGGCGGCTACACCTTC. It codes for CASLRDREGGYTF.

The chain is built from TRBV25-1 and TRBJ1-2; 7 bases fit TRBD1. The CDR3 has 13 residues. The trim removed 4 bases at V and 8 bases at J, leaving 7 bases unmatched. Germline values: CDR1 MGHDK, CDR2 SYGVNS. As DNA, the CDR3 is TGTGCCAGCAGTGTCCGGGACAGTTCCGGCTACACCTTC. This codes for CASSVRDSSGYTF.

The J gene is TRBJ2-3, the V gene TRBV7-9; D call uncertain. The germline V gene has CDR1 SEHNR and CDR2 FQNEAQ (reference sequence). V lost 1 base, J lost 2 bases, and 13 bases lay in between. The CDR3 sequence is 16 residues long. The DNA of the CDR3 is TGTGCCAGCAGCTTAGGTGTCCAGGTGAACACAGATACGCAGTATTTT. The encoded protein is CASSLGVQVNTDTQYF. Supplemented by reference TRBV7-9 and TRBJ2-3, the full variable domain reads DTGVSQNPRHKITKRGQNVTFRCDPISEHNRLYWYRQTLGQGPEFLTYFQNEAQLEKSRLLSDRFSAERPKGSFSTLEIQRTEQGDSAMYLCASSLGVQVNTDTQYFGPGTRLTVL.

CDR3 sequence reads: CSVEKGGGTQYF. Written as DNA, the CDR3 is TGCAGCGTTGAAAAAGGGGGCGGTACGCAGTATTTT. The V and J genes are TRBV29-1 and TRBJ2-3; 7 bases line up with TRBD1. J lost 8 bases, V lost 2 bases, and 4 bases had no gene match. The CDR3 spans 12 residues. Germline lookup yields CDR1 SQVTM and CDR2 ANQGSEA.

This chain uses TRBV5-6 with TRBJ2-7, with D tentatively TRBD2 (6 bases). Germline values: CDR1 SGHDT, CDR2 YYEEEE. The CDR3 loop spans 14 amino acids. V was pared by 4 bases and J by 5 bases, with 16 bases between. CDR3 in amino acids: CASSPRDFLHEQYV. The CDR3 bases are TGTGCCAGCAGCCCCCGGGACTTTTTGCACGAGCAGTACGTC.

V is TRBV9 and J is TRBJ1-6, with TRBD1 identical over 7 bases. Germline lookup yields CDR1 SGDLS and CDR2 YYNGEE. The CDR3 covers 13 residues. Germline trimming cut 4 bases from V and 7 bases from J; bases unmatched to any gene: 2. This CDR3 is CASSLQGNSPLHF. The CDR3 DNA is TGTGCCAGCAGCTTACAGGGGAATTCACCCCTCCACTTT.

CDR3 nucleotide sequence: TGTGCCAGCAGTCGCCGTGGCGGGGGGGCCTCCTACGAGCAGTACTTC. This translates into CASSRRGGGASYEQYF. This chain joins TRBV2 and TRBJ2-7, with TRBD2 matching over 9 bases. The germline CDR1 and CDR2 sequences are SNHLY and FYNNEI. The V segment lost 5 bases and the J segment 0 bases; nucleotides outside the gene matches: 8. The CDR3 consists of 16 residues.

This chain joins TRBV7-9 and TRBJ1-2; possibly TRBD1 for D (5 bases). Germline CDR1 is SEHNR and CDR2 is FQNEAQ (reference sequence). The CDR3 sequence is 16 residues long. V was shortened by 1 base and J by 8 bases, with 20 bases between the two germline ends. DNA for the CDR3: TGTGCCAGCAGCTTAGTGCGGAGCGGAGGGGCGGGCGGCTACACCTTC. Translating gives CASSLVRSGGAGGYTF.

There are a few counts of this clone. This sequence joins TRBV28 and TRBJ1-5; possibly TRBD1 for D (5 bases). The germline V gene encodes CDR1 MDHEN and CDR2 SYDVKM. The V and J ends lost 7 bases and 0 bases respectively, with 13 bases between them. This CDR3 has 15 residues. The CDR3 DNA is TGTGCCAGCACCGACTCGACAGATAGCAATCAGCCCCAGCATTTT. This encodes CASTDSTDSNQPQHF.

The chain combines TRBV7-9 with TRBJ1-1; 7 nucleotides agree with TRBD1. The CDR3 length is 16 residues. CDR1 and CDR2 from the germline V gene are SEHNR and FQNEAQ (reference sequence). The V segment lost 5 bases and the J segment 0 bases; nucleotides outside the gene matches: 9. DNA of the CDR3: TGTGCCAGCAGCGCCGACAGGGTCCATTTGAACACTGAAGCTTTCTTT. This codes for CASSADRVHLNTEAFF.

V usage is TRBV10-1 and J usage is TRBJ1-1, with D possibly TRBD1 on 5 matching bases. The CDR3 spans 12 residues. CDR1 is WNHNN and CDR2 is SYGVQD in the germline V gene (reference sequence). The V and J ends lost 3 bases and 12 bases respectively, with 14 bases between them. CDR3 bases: TGCGCCAGCAGTGACCCAGGGCTCCAATCTTTCTTT. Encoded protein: CASSDPGLQSFF.